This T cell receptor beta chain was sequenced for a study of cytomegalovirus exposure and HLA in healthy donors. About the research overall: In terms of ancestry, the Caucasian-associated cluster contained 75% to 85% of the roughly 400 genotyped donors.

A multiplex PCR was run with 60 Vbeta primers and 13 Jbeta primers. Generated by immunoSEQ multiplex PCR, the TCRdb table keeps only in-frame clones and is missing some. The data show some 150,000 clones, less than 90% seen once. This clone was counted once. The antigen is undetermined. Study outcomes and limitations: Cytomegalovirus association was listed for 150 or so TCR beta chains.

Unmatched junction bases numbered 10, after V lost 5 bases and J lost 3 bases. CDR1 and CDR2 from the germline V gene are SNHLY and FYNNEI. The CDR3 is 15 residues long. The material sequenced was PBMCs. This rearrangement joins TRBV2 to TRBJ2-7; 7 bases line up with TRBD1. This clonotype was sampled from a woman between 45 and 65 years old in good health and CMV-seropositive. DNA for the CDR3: TGTGCCAGCAGTCACCAGCTACAGGGGTTCTACGAGCAGTACTTC. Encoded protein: CASSHQLQGFYEQYF.